Sequencing of this TCR beta chain was carried out in a study of OX40 agonist ivuxolimab in advanced cancers. Trimming removed 4 bases at V and 2 bases at J, with 18 bases between. Germline CDR1 and CDR2: LNHDA and SQIVND (reference sequence). The CDR3 has 17 amino acids. Clones were sequenced by immunoSEQ multiplex PCR, and TCRdb holds only the in-frame ones, with some missing. This table has approximately 82,000 clones, 75% to 90% appearing once. The V call is TRBV19, the J call TRBJ1-5; D gene unclear. The receptor comes from an adult with an advanced solid tumor such as melanoma, head and neck, liver or kidney cancer. The sequenced sample was CD4+ or CD8+ T cells sorted from blood, obtained in a trial of the OX40 agonist ivuxolimab. DNA for the CDR3: TGTGCCAGTAGTACTATGTCCCCGGGTACGCGCAATCAGCCCCAGCATTTT. Protein sequence: CASSTMSPGTRNQPQHF.